The clone carrying this T cell receptor (beta chain) was detected only a few times. Its target is not known. Next came a second PCR, run for about 7 to 12 cycles, which used a sample-barcoded 5' primer along with a J-beta primer mix. One entry per CDR3 protein, called by TCRdb with MiXCR from the 5' RACE reads. The sample includes about 1.5 million distinct CDR3 sequences, approximately 43% of them seen just once. This sample was included in a study of blood T cells in healthy people across ages. Study-level points and caveats: With unsorted PBMCs, a conclusive comparison of naive versus antigen-experienced cells was not possible.

V lost 1 base to trimming and J lost 4 bases, with 16 bases between them. The CDR3 runs 16 residues. CDR1 and CDR2 (germline): SEHNR, FQNEAQ (reference sequence). Sequenced sample: blood. V and J are TRBV7-9 and TRBJ1-2, with D tentatively TRBD1 (6 bases). The source is a woman aged 18-29 years in good health. The CDR3 loop is CASSLGRPRGSYGYTF. The CDR3 bases are TGTGCCAGCAGCTTAGGACGGCCCAGGGGTAGCTATGGCTACACCTTC.